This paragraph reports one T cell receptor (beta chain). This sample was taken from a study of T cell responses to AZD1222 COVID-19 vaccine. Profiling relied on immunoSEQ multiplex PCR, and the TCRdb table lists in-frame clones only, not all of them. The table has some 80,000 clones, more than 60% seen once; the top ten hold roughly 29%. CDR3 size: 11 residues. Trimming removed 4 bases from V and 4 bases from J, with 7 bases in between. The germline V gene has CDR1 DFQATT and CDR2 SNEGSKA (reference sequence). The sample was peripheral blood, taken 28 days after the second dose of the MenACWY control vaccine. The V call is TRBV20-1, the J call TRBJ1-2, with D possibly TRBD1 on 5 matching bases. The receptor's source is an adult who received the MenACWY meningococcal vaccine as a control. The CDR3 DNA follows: TGCAGTGCTACAGGGACCTATGGCTACACCTTC. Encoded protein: CSATGTYGYTF.